Listed below are T cell receptor beta chains from one sample, sequenced in a study of patients and donors after allogeneic stem cell transplantation. TCRdb reprocessed the RT-PCR reads with MiXCR, giving one entry per CDR3 protein. The repertoire has about 88,000 distinct CDR3 sequences, about 48% of them found once; the top ten carry 61%. The sequenced material came from blood, either unsorted or a sorted T cell fraction (not recorded which). The receptors were gathered from a human donor who was either an allogeneic HSCT recipient or a stem cell or donor lymphocyte infusion donor (not recorded which). It is not recorded whose cells these are; they may come from a transplant donor. CDR3s leave out the opening cysteine and the closing phenylalanine or tryptophan.

J: TRBJ1-1; V: TRBV12-3/TRBV12-4; CDR3: ASSRRGQIAEAF
J: TRBJ1-5; V: TRBV9; CDR3: ASSASTGERPQH
J: TRBJ1-6; V: TRBV28; CDR3: ASRSRQGYNSPLH
J: TRBJ1-2; V: TRBV9; CDR3: ASSGRYAT
J: TRBJ1-3; V: TRBV7-6; CDR3: ASSPTRFISGNTIY
J: TRBJ1-6; V: TRBV5-6; CDR3: ASSLRGLTPLH
J: TRBJ2-5; V: TRBV29-1; CDR3: SVERGAEETQY
J: TRBJ2-3; V: TRBV6-5; CDR3: ASSYFLAGGSTQY
J: TRBJ1-1; V: TRBV4-1; CDR3: ASSQGGKAF
J: TRBJ1-3; V: TRBV7-2; CDR3: ASSLATAGGNTIY
J: TRBJ1-4; V: TRBV15; CDR3: ATSRVDLGTVKLF
J: TRBJ2-1; V: TRBV6-5; CDR3: ASRSLAGGQYNEQF
J: TRBJ2-7; V: TRBV3-1; CDR3: ASSGTAYEQY
J: TRBJ1-5; V: TRBV5-1; CDR3: ASSLGDQPQH
J: TRBJ1-5; V: TRBV20-1; CDR3: SAAPSGRYSNQPQH
J: TRBJ1-2; V: TRBV12-3/TRBV12-4; CDR3: ASSFGTYGYT
J: TRBJ2-5; V: TRBV10-3; CDR3: AISPMTGGVETQY